This is a list of T cell receptor beta chains from one sample in a study of T cell clones after liver transplantation. Assay: immunoSEQ multiplex PCR; the TCRdb copy retains only in-frame clones and omits some. The sample yields around 110,000 clones, 90% seen once. The sample consisted of CD4+ T cells from blood, taken 12 months after liver transplant. The source is a human patient who received a liver transplant. Some T cells may originate from the graft donor. CDR3s include the opening cysteine and the closing phenylalanine or tryptophan. D genes are given only for firm matches. Size is stated for part of the rows, as once, few or many counts, or as a class when the clone is expanded.

size: .; J: TRBJ2-3; V: TRBV7-8; D: .; CDR3: CASSADVAGRTDTQYF; DNA: TGTGCCAGCAGCGCAGATGTGGCGGGACGCACAGATACGCAGTATTTT
size: .; J: TRBJ1-5; V: TRBV28; D: .; CDR3: CASTKVGIQPQHF; DNA: TGTGCCAGCACCAAAGTAGGGATTCAGCCCCAGCATTTT
size: .; J: TRBJ2-3; V: TRBV7-3; D: .; CDR3: CASSLRLITDTQYF; DNA: TGTGCCAGCAGCTTAAGGCTTATCACAGATACGCAGTATTTT
size: .; J: TRBJ1-3; V: TRBV6-1; D: .; CDR3: CASSVPGGNTIYF; DNA: TGTGCCAGCAGCGTCCCGGGGGGAAACACCATATATTTT
size: .; J: TRBJ2-7; V: TRBV2; D: .; CDR3: CASSVIEGEGQQYF; DNA: TGTGCCAGCAGCGTTATAGAGGGAGAGGGCCAGCAGTACTTC
size: .; J: TRBJ2-2; V: TRBV5-6; D: TRBD2; CDR3: CASSRTSPGELFF; DNA: TGTGCCAGCAGCCGGACTAGCCCCGGGGAGCTGTTTTTT
size: .; J: TRBJ1-1; V: TRBV19; D: .; CDR3: CASSIRRGNTEAFF; DNA: TGTGCCAGTAGTATTAGAAGGGGGAACACTGAAGCTTTCTTT
size: .; J: TRBJ2-2; V: TRBV11-3; D: .; CDR3: CASSLGVPRNTGELFF; DNA: TGTGCCAGCAGCTTGGGGGTCCCAAGGAACACCGGGGAGCTGTTTTTT
size: .; J: TRBJ2-4; V: TRBV4-3; D: TRBD2; CDR3: CASSQDPFTSGKTLAKNIQYF; DNA: TGCGCCAGCAGCCAAGATCCCTTTACTAGCGGCAAGACGCTAGCCAAAAACATTCAGTACTTC
size: .; J: TRBJ1-2; V: TRBV4-3; D: TRBD1; CDR3: CASSQDTGDRGGYTF; DNA: TGCGCCAGCAGCCAAGATACAGGGGATAGAGGTGGCTACACCTTC
size: .; J: TRBJ2-6; V: TRBV6-1; D: .; CDR3: CASSEVGGTGANVLTF; DNA: TGTGCCAGCAGTGAAGTGGGAGGCACTGGGGCCAACGTCCTGACTTTC
size: few; J: TRBJ2-1; V: TRBV9; D: .; CDR3: CASSIGLAYEQFF; DNA: TGTGCCAGCAGTATCGGGCTAGCTTATGAGCAGTTCTTC
size: .; J: TRBJ1-5; V: TRBV19; D: .; CDR3: CASSMGKGRNQPQHF; DNA: TGTGCCAGTAGTATGGGCAAGGGGAGAAATCAGCCCCAGCATTTT
size: .; J: TRBJ1-1; V: TRBV7-2; D: .; CDR3: CASSPGPRSTEAFF; DNA: TGTGCCAGCAGCCCGGGCCCCCGGTCCACTGAAGCTTTCTTT
size: .; J: TRBJ2-5; V: TRBV2; D: .; CDR3: CASTRAKGFQETQYF; DNA: TGTGCCAGCACCAGGGCGAAGGGATTCCAAGAGACCCAGTACTTC
size: .; J: TRBJ2-3; V: TRBV7-2; D: TRBD1; CDR3: CASSRDRATDTQYF; DNA: TGTGCCAGCAGCCGGGACAGGGCCACAGATACGCAGTATTTT
size: .; J: TRBJ2-5; V: TRBV4-1; D: TRBD2; CDR3: CASSAPGTSLQETQYF; DNA: TGCGCCAGCAGCGCGCCCGGGACTAGCCTCCAAGAGACCCAGTACTTC
size: .; J: TRBJ2-5; V: TRBV27; D: .; CDR3: CASRPLINSVETQYF; DNA: TGTGCCAGCAGGCCCCTTATTAATTCTGTAGAGACCCAGTACTTC
size: once; J: TRBJ2-7; V: TRBV4-3; D: .; CDR3: CASSQGLLSYEQYF; DNA: TGCGCCAGCAGCCAAGGGTTGCTCTCCTACGAGCAGTACTTC
size: .; J: TRBJ1-3; V: TRBV10-2; D: TRBD1; CDR3: CASSEGMGQSSGNTIYF; DNA: TGCGCCAGCAGTGAAGGAATGGGACAGAGCTCTGGAAACACCATATATTTT
size: .; J: TRBJ1-3; V: TRBV28; D: .; CDR3: CASSPGGSGNTIYF; DNA: TGTGCCAGCAGTCCAGGCGGCTCTGGAAACACCATATATTTT
size: .; J: TRBJ2-3; V: TRBV10-2; D: TRBD2; CDR3: CASTSGLSTDTQYF; DNA: TGCGCCAGCACTAGCGGGCTTAGCACAGATACGCAGTATTTT
size: .; J: TRBJ2-3; V: TRBV5-4; D: .; CDR3: CASSPAIGKGSTDTQYF; DNA: TGTGCCAGCAGCCCGGCCATCGGGAAGGGGTCCACAGATACGCAGTATTTT
size: .; J: TRBJ2-2; V: TRBV7-8; D: TRBD1; CDR3: CASSPDRLFTRELFF; DNA: TGTGCCAGCAGCCCGGACAGGCTCTTTACCAGGGAGCTGTTTTTT
size: .; J: TRBJ2-7; V: TRBV7-2; D: TRBD1; CDR3: CASSSPGQGAHEQYF; DNA: TGTGCCAGCAGCTCACCGGGACAGGGGGCTCACGAGCAGTACTTC
size: .; J: TRBJ2-7; V: TRBV9; D: .; CDR3: CASSAQDEVYEQYF; DNA: TGTGCCAGCAGCGCTCAGGACGAGGTCTACGAGCAGTACTTC
size: .; J: TRBJ2-7; V: TRBV6-6; D: .; CDR3: CASSTGSVRNEQYF; DNA: TGTGCCAGCAGTACAGGATCGGTAAGGAACGAGCAGTACTTC
size: once; J: TRBJ2-4; V: TRBV19; D: .; CDR3: CASSRDQERDIQYF; DNA: TGTGCCAGTAGCCGGGATCAAGAGAGGGACATTCAGTACTTC
size: .; J: TRBJ2-2; V: TRBV5-6; D: TRBD2; CDR3: CASSSLAGGPTGELFF; DNA: TGTGCCAGCAGCTCCCTGGCGGGAGGGCCAACCGGGGAGCTGTTTTTT
size: .; J: TRBJ2-7; V: TRBV2; D: .; CDR3: CASSVEISYEQYF; DNA: TGTGCCAGCAGTGTCGAAATCTCCTACGAGCAGTACTTC
size: .; J: TRBJ2-1; V: TRBV10-3; D: TRBD2; CDR3: CAISGLAGSSSSYNEQFF; DNA: TGTGCCATCAGTGGACTAGCGGGATCTTCGAGCTCCTACAATGAGCAGTTCTTC
size: .; J: TRBJ2-1; V: TRBV2; D: .; CDR3: CASNEDSYNEQFF; DNA: TGTGCCAGCAATGAGGACTCCTACAATGAGCAGTTCTTC
size: once; J: TRBJ1-2; V: TRBV6-1; D: .; CDR3: CASMRGYGYTF; DNA: TGTGCCAGTATGAGGGGCTATGGCTACACCTTC
size: .; J: TRBJ1-5; V: TRBV6-1; D: .; CDR3: CASSPASLNQPQHF; DNA: TGTGCCAGCAGCCCCGCCAGTCTCAATCAGCCCCAGCATTTT
size: .; J: TRBJ2-5; V: TRBV15; D: TRBD2; CDR3: CATSPSGGPGLETQYF; DNA: TGTGCCACCAGCCCTTCGGGAGGCCCAGGACTCGAGACCCAGTACTTC
size: .; J: TRBJ1-2; V: TRBV29-1; D: .; CDR3: CSVGRDNYGYTF; DNA: TGCAGCGTGGGCAGGGATAACTATGGCTACACCTTC
size: .; J: TRBJ1-1; V: TRBV11-3; D: .; CDR3: CASSWGEGTEAFF; DNA: TGTGCCAGCAGCTGGGGGGAGGGAACTGAAGCTTTCTTT
size: .; J: TRBJ1-2; V: TRBV7-2; D: .; CDR3: CASSLSFGGNYGYTF; DNA: TGTGCCAGCAGCTTATCTTTTGGGGGTAACTATGGCTACACCTTC
size: few; J: TRBJ2-2; V: TRBV7-2; D: .; CDR3: CASSSQGDVRTGELFF; DNA: TGTGCCAGCAGCTCACAGGGAGATGTTCGGACCGGGGAGCTGTTTTTT
size: .; J: TRBJ2-3; V: TRBV30; D: .; CDR3: CAWSPLLTQYF; DNA: TGTGCCTGGAGTCCACTCCTTACGCAGTATTTT
size: .; J: TRBJ1-1; V: TRBV29-1; D: TRBD1; CDR3: CSVWDRGNTEAFF; DNA: TGCAGCGTTTGGGACAGGGGAAACACTGAAGCTTTCTTT
size: .; J: TRBJ1-5; V: TRBV15; D: TRBD1; CDR3: CATSTSRQGNQPQHF; DNA: TGTGCCACCAGCACATCAAGACAGGGGAATCAGCCCCAGCATTTT
size: .; J: TRBJ1-1; V: TRBV21-1; D: .; CDR3: CASSRFPRRNTEAFF; DNA: TGTGCCAGCAGCAGGTTTCCGAGGCGGAACACTGAAGCTTTCTTT
size: .; J: TRBJ1-3; V: TRBV10-3; D: .; CDR3: CAISESDSSGNTIYF; DNA: TGTGCCATCAGTGAGTCGGACAGCTCTGGAAACACCATATATTTT
size: once; J: TRBJ2-7; V: TRBV7-7; D: TRBD1; CDR3: CASSPIPGQGAGEQYF; DNA: TGTGCCAGCAGCCCAATTCCGGGACAGGGGGCGGGAGAGCAGTACTTC
size: few; J: TRBJ2-2; V: TRBV6-1; D: .; CDR3: CASSEVLVVKGELFF; DNA: TGTGCCAGCAGTGAAGTACTGGTTGTAAAAGGGGAGCTGTTTTTT
size: .; J: TRBJ2-7; V: TRBV2; D: .; CDR3: CASTTGRVGYEQYF; DNA: TGTGCCAGCACTACGGGCAGGGTAGGCTACGAGCAGTACTTC
size: .; J: TRBJ2-1; V: TRBV28; D: TRBD1; CDR3: CASSSTGGRAPGRDEQFF; DNA: TGTGCCAGCAGTTCTACAGGGGGCCGAGCGCCAGGAAGGGATGAGCAGTTCTTC
size: .; J: TRBJ1-1; V: TRBV27; D: .; CDR3: CARPRPEAFF; DNA: TGCGCTCGGCCCCGCCCTGAAGCTTTCTTT
size: .; J: TRBJ1-4; V: TRBV6-5; D: TRBD1; CDR3: CASSYRDRPNEKLFF; DNA: TGTGCCAGCAGTTACCGGGACAGACCTAATGAAAAACTGTTTTTT
size: .; J: TRBJ1-4; V: TRBV7-2; D: .; CDR3: CASSLRGARGEKLFF; DNA: TGTGCCAGCAGCTTACGGGGGGCGCGTGGTGAAAAACTGTTTTTT
size: .; J: TRBJ2-7; V: TRBV19; D: .; CDR3: CASSIISGRAYEQYF; DNA: TGTGCCAGTAGTATCATCAGTGGGCGGGCCTACGAGCAGTACTTC
size: .; J: TRBJ2-2; V: TRBV27; D: TRBD2; CDR3: CATSLTSGSAGELFF; DNA: TGTGCCACATCCCTGACTAGCGGGTCCGCCGGGGAGCTGTTTTTT
size: .; J: TRBJ2-5; V: TRBV2; D: .; CDR3: CASSVNRQETQYF; DNA: TGTGCCAGCAGTGTCAACAGGCAAGAGACCCAGTACTTC
size: .; J: TRBJ2-6; V: TRBV7-3; D: .; CDR3: CASSPTGRSSGANVLTF; DNA: TGTGCCAGCAGCCCTACGGGACGCAGCTCTGGGGCCAACGTCCTGACTTTC